These 20 T cell receptor beta chains came from one sample sequenced in a study of shared clonotypes between healthy human individuals. The data were produced by immunoSEQ multiplex PCR, yet TCRdb's version contains in-frame clones alone and is incomplete. The sample shows around 650,000 clones, approximately 96% of them seen only once. Naive-designated CD8 cells lacked CD45RO, were positively enriched for CCR7, and omitted terminally differentiated effector memory CD45RA+ cells. The sample consisted of naive CD8+ T cells sorted from blood. The receptor source for this set is a woman between 25 and 40 years old in good health.

The chain couples TRBV4-1 to TRBJ2-3, with TRBD2 as a possible D gene (6 bases). Deletions cut 0 bases from V and 8 bases from J, with 15 bases between. The CDR3 is 15 amino acids. Germline V CDR1 and CDR2: MGHRA, YSYEKL. The CDR3 is CASSQDWWEAGTQYF. The CDR3, as DNA: TGCGCCAGCAGCCAAGATTGGTGGGAGGCCGGTACGCAGTATTTT.

The chain couples TRBV15 to TRBJ2-3; D call uncertain. V lost 8 bases and J lost 1, with 10 bases in between. The germline gives CDR1 LNHNV, CDR2 YYDKDF (reference sequence). The length of the CDR3 is 13 residues. CDR3 in DNA: TGTGCCACCCAGTTCGATCGCACAGATACGCAGTATTTT. Its translation: CATQFDRTDTQYF. Full variable domain (missing parts from reference TRBV15 and TRBJ2-3): DAMVIQNPRYQVTQFGKPVTLSCSQTLNHNVMYWYQQKSSQAPKLLFHYYDKDFNNEADTPDNFQSRRPNTSFCFLDIRSPGLGDTAMYLCATQFDRTDTQYFGPGTRLTVL.

This chain uses TRBV12-5 with TRBJ2-7; perhaps D is TRBD1 or TRBD2 (5 bases each). Trimming removed 5 bases from V and 9 bases from J, with 29 bases in between. CDR1 and CDR2 (germline): LGHNT, FRNRAP. This CDR3 spans 17 amino acids. Here the CDR3 DNA reads TGTGCTAGTGGTCTAGGACACAAAGTTTTTCTCCGCGGGTCGCAGTACTTC. Its translation is CASGLGHKVFLRGSQYF.

As for this clone: Other DNA sequences in the same sample also yield this CDR3. This chain joins TRBV9 and TRBJ2-3; either TRBD1 or TRBD2 may supply D (5 bases each). Looked up from germline, CDR1 is SGDLS and CDR2 is YYNGEE. CDR3 length equals 15 residues. V lost 4 bases and J 0 bases, leaving 12 bases between the germline ends. In DNA, the CDR3 is TGTGCCAGCAGCCCAGGGACCGCAAGCACAGATACGCAGTATTTT. It codes for CASSPGTASTDTQYF. Together with reference TRBV9 and TRBJ2-3, the CDR3 gives the full variable domain: DSGVTQTPKHLITATGQRVTLRCSPRSGDLSVYWYQQSLDQGLQFLIQYYNGEERAKGNILERFSAQQFPDLHSELNLSSLELGDSALYFCASSPGTASTDTQYFGPGTRLTVL.

As for this clone: Mismatch with germline at one junction end may stem from a read error. The V call is TRBV10-1, the J call TRBJ2-7, with no clear D. CDR3 length: 12 residues. CDR1 is WNHNN, CDR2 SYGVQD, per germline (reference sequence). The CDR3 is CASSETRYGQYF. As DNA, the CDR3 is TGCGCCAGCAGTGAGACCCGGTACGGGCAGTACTTC.

The chain has TRBV13 and TRBJ1-3; D is uncertain. The V gene's germline CDR1 is PRHDT and CDR2 FYEKMQ (reference sequence). Trimming shortened V by 2 bases and J by 4 bases, and 9 bases separated the two germline ends. The CDR3 runs to 14 residues. As DNA, the CDR3 is TGTGCCAGCAGCTTACCGGATCTAGGAAACACCATATATTTT. Its translation is CASSLPDLGNTIYF.

The chain employs TRBV5-8 and TRBJ2-7; D perhaps matches TRBD1 (6 bases). Germline V gives CDR1 SGHTS, CDR2 YDEGEE. The CDR3 is made up of 14 amino acids. The V end was cut by 3 bases, the J end by 4 bases, with 14 bases between. The CDR3 DNA reads as TGTGCCAGCAGCTCAGGGACACTATTATACGAGCAGTACTTC. As protein: CASSSGTLLYEQYF.

The gene calls are TRBV27 and TRBJ1-4; 9 bases agree with TRBD1. The germline V gene encodes CDR1 MNHEY and CDR2 SMNVEV (reference sequence). The V gene end was trimmed by 6 bases and the J gene end by 7 bases; junction bases not matched to a gene: 9. CDR3 length: 15 residues. CDR3 loop: CASSPVGTGSEKLFF. The CDR3, as DNA: TGTGCCAGCAGCCCGGTGGGGACAGGGTCTGAAAAACTGTTTTTT.

The V gene is TRBV15, the J gene TRBJ1-3; D ambiguous. V gave up 5 bases and J gave up 0 bases, with 11 bases separating them. Germline V gene sequence: CDR1 LNHNV, CDR2 YYDKDF (reference sequence). The CDR3 length is 15 residues. The CDR3: CATSASVDSGNTIYF. The CDR3 coding sequence is TGTGCCACCAGCGCCTCGGTGGACTCTGGAAACACCATATATTTT.

CDR3 region: CASSPGTGAIYEQYF. In DNA, the CDR3 is TGTGCCAGCAGTCCAGGGACAGGGGCAATTTACGAGCAGTACTTC. The chain joins TRBV27 to TRBJ2-7, with 10 positions matching TRBD1. CDR1 MNHEY and CDR2 SMNVEV come from the germline V gene (reference sequence). V was clipped by 5 bases and J by 4 bases; unmatched bases: 8. The CDR3 length is 15 residues.

In this sample, this clone turned up once. The rearrangement joins TRBV2 to TRBJ1-4, with D possibly being TRBD1 (5 bases). The CDR3 has 15 residues. CDR1 is SNHLY and CDR2 is FYNNEI in the germline V gene. The V end lost 8 bases, the J end lost 5 bases, and 18 bases lay between the germline ends. As DNA, the CDR3 is TGTGCCAGCCGCCCCGGAGAGGGACCGAATGAAAAACTGTTTTTT. Translating gives CASRPGEGPNEKLFF.

The rearrangement uses TRBV29-1 and TRBJ1-1, with D perhaps matching TRBD1 (5 bases). With 7 bases removed from V and 5 bases from J, the gap between germline ends came to 20 bases. Germline V gene sequence: CDR1 SQVTM, CDR2 ANQGSEA. CDR3 length: 14 amino acids. The CDR3 here is CSDARPGRGTEAFF. DNA for the CDR3: TGCAGCGACGCCCGCCCAGGGCGGGGGACTGAAGCTTTCTTT.

This clone was observed a few times. The rearrangement joins TRBV19 to TRBJ1-2, with D possibly TRBD1 on 5 matching bases. V gave up 7 bases and J gave up 0 bases, with 15 bases separating them. This CDR3 contains 15 residues. Germline values: CDR1 LNHDA, CDR2 SQIVND (reference sequence). This chain's CDR3 is CASTDGGRPNYGYTF. The CDR3 bases are TGTGCCAGTACCGATGGGGGACGGCCTAACTATGGCTACACCTTC.

The V call is TRBV27, the J call TRBJ2-7; D perhaps matches TRBD1 (5 bases). Trimming shortened V by 2 bases and J by 4 bases, and 6 bases separated the two germline ends. Germline V gene sequence: CDR1 MNHEY, CDR2 SMNVEV (reference sequence). This CDR3 contains 12 residues. The CDR3 region has the DNA TGTGCCAGCAGTTTACAGGGTTACGAGCAGTACTTC. Its translation is CASSLQGYEQYF.

The chain uses TRBV6-1 and TRBJ2-3; D may be TRBD1 (5 bases). The CDR3 is 17 residues long. V shed 3 bases and J shed 1 base, with 17 bases lying between them. From germline, CDR1 is MNHNS and CDR2 SASEGT. CDR3 residues: CASSEWGLGVGTDTQYF. The CDR3 coding sequence is TGTGCCAGCAGTGAGTGGGGCCTAGGGGTGGGCACAGATACGCAGTATTTT.

CDR3 in amino acids: CASTTWGDSEAFF. CDR3 coding DNA: TGTGCCAGTACAACGTGGGGTGACAGTGAAGCTTTCTTT. V usage is TRBV19 and J usage is TRBJ1-1, with TRBD1 as a possible D gene (5 bases). Trimming pared 7 bases from V and 7 bases from J, leaving 16 bases between. The germline V gene encodes CDR1 LNHDA and CDR2 SQIVND (reference sequence). The CDR3 consists of 13 residues.

CDR3 DNA: TGTGCCAGCAGCCAAGATAGGACTAGCGGGAGTAACGAGCAGTACTTC. It yields the protein CASSQDRTSGSNEQYF. The V and J genes are TRBV4-2 and TRBJ2-7, with 13 positions matching TRBD2. The V gene end was trimmed by 0 bases and the J gene end by 5 bases; junction bases not matched to a gene: 4. CDR3 length equals 16 residues. From germline, CDR1 is LGHNA and CDR2 YNFKEQ.

The DNA for the CDR3 is TGTGCCAGCAGCTTGGGGACTAGCGGGAGACCCGAGCAGTACTTC. This encodes CASSLGTSGRPEQYF. This rearrangement joins TRBV13 to TRBJ2-7, with TRBD2 matching over 14 bases. V shed 3 bases, J shed 6 bases, and the junction held 4 bases outside the gene matches. Germline lookup yields CDR1 PRHDT and CDR2 FYEKMQ (reference sequence). CDR3 size: 15 residues. Drawing the rest from reference TRBV13 and TRBJ2-7, the complete variable domain is AAGVIQSPRHLIKEKRETATLKCYPIPRHDTVYWYQQGPGQDPQFLISFYEKMQSDKGSIPDRFSAQQFSDYHSELNMSSLELGDSALYFCASSLGTSGRPEQYFGPGTRLTVT.

This chain links TRBV5-4 with TRBJ2-3; TRBD2 matches at 11 bases. After removal of 4 bases from V and 4 bases from J, the junction contained 8 bases not matched to a gene. The V gene's germline CDR1 is SGHNT and CDR2 YYREEE (reference sequence). The CDR3 loop spans 16 amino acids. The CDR3 loop is CASSPTSGSPPDTQYF. Written as DNA, the CDR3 is TGTGCCAGCAGCCCAACTAGCGGGAGTCCCCCAGATACGCAGTATTTT.

The rearrangement uses TRBV25-1 and TRBJ1-5, with a tentative D call TRBD1 (5 bases). Germline lookup yields CDR1 MGHDK and CDR2 SYGVNS. Trimming left V 5 bases short and J 4 bases short, with 12 bases between. This CDR3 spans 14 amino acids. CDR3 in amino acids: CASSREGQNQPQHF. CDR3 bases: TGTGCCAGCAGTCGAGAGGGGCAAAATCAGCCCCAGCATTTT.